The present T cell receptor (beta chain) was sequenced within a study of regulatory T cells in long-lasting Graves disease listed by TCRdb under 2021. Notes on the research overall: To count as having persistent Graves' disease, a patient had to have received antithyroid drug treatment for over 5 years with TSH receptor autoantibodies remaining persistently positive. This study used TCR sequencing and RNA sequencing of peripheral blood to compare persistent Graves' disease patients against newly diagnosed Graves' disease patients. The study took place in China and was registered as a clinical trial. A total of 33 samples underwent TCR sequencing, from 13 patients with persistent Graves' disease and 20 or so patients with newly diagnosed Graves' disease. Persistent Graves' disease patients in the clinical cohort had taken antithyroid drugs for approximately ten years on average.

This clonotype showed up many times. This receptor's antigen is unknown. No base quality information exists; no much larger clone differs at one position. Beyond this particular receptor, the publication reports: Only the TCR beta chain was sequenced and analyzed. Preferential use of TRBV28, TRBJ1-2 and TRBJ2-5 was observed in persistent disease, whereas TRBV20-1 and TRBJ2-1 were favored in newly diagnosed disease. Only peripheral blood was studied, because thyroid tissue, the primary lesion, was inaccessible. Persistent patients shared more public clonotypes among themselves (around 2,500) than newly diagnosed patients did (about 1,000). Persistent Graves' disease patients showed lower TCR Shannon entropy and fewer highly expanded clones than newly diagnosed patients, suggesting clonal expansion. The small sample size was acknowledged by the authors as a limitation that may reduce accuracy.

Library prep was done by multiplex PCR. Sequencing took place on an Illumina HiSeq 4000. TCR beta libraries were built with iRepertoire HTBI primers and Arm-PCR amplification of CDR3 regions. Before sequencing, the PCR products went through gel purification. On the study's bioinformatics: A total of 62 TRBV and approximately 13 TRBJ segments were identified across samples and were used for gene usage analysis of CDR3 amino acid clonotypes. COPE and FqMerger were used to merge the filtered high-quality paired reads into contigs. BLAST was used to align contigs to the IMGT TRBV, TRBD and TRBJ reference genes, and CDR3 was defined following IMGT. Clonotypes above 0.1% frequency were classified as highly expanded clones. Repertoire diversity was measured by Shannon entropy, and V-J evenness by the Gini coefficient. Clonotypes shared by more than one individual were considered public. In-frame beta chains were kept once TCRdb had trimmed the public reads at Q25 with fastp and called clones with MiXCR. Rows with a matching CDR3 protein are joined into one entry that keeps the most common DNA and genes. It is TCRdb's table, rather than the study itself, that gives the V and J calls and clone size. In all, the sample holds a few hundred thousand distinct CDR3 sequences, and about a quarter of those were seen once. Of the sample, approximately 28% is held by the ten largest clones.

The time point tag for this specimen amounts to: persistent/refractory GD, antithyroid drugs over 5 years with positive TRAb. For both TCR sequencing and RNA sequencing, RNA was extracted from PBMCs in TRIzol. The diagnosis of Graves' disease was made according to American Thyroid Association guidelines. The patients came from an endocrinology department in Xi'an, China. From each patient, around 9.3 milliliters of peripheral blood was collected into an EDTA anticoagulant tube. Ficoll Paque Plus density gradient separation was used to isolate PBMCs, and no additional T cell sorting was done. An Agilent 2100 Bioanalyzer and agarose gel were used to check RNA quality, while a NanoDrop 2000 measured RNA concentration. The CDR3 numbers 15 residues from cysteine through phenylalanine. The DNA shown is the 45-base CDR3, in frame from base 1. Based on the germline V gene, the CDR1 and CDR2 sequences are SGHAT and FQNNGV. Between the V and J ends, shortened by 3 bases and 1 base respectively, the junction contains 12 bases.

This receptor chain uses TRBV11-2 and TRBJ1-1, and TRBD1 may be the D gene, going by 6 matching bases. This TCR was sampled from a female donor with Graves disease. The material was peripheral blood mononuclear cells (PBMCs), obtained when the disease was refractory, from a patient treated with antithyroid drugs. The nucleotide sequence reads TGTGCCAGCAGCTTTAATCAGGGGAGGAACACTGAAGCTTTCTTT. It specifies CASSFNQGRNTEAFF. This CDR3, with the reference TRBV11-2 and TRBJ1-1 proteins standing in past its ends, gives the full variable domain EAGVAQSPRYKIIEKRQSVAFWCNPISGHATLYWYQQILGQGPKLLIQFQNNGVVDDSQLPKDRFSAERLKGVDSTLKIQPAKLEDSAVYLCASSFNQGRNTEAFFGQGTRLTVV.